The 31 T cell receptor beta chains presented below share a single source sample, sequenced in a study of blood T cell repertoires in COVID-19. TCRdb's table, derived via immunoSEQ multiplex PCR, lists solely in-frame clones and lacks some. The sample consists of 100,000 to 150,000 clones, over 75% of them appearing once. Sequencing input: peripheral blood. The source is a woman of 80 years or more with acute or convalescent COVID-19.

The rearrangement uses TRBV29-1 and TRBJ2-7, with 10 bases identical to TRBD2. Germline CDR1 is SQVTM and CDR2 is ANQGSEA. J was trimmed by 4 bases and V by 2 bases; bases with no gene match: 5. The CDR3 contains 14 residues. The CDR3 region is CSVELAGALYEQYF. The CDR3 DNA reads TGCAGCGTTGAACTAGCGGGAGCCCTGTACGAGCAGTACTTC.

The count of this clone is one. This chain connects TRBV19 to TRBJ2-7, with D possibly TRBD2 on 7 matching bases. This CDR3 is built from 15 residues. Trimming pared 3 bases from V and 3 bases from J, leaving 15 bases between. CDR1 is LNHDA, CDR2 SQIVND, per germline (reference sequence). The CDR3 loop is CASSITTGGSYEQYF. In DNA, the CDR3 is TGTGCCAGTAGTATCACGACAGGCGGGAGCTACGAGCAGTACTTC.

The rearrangement uses TRBV6-6 and TRBJ2-1, with 12 bases that match TRBD2. CDR1 and CDR2 from the germline V gene are MNHNY and SVGAGI (reference sequence). The trim removed 6 bases at V and 3 bases at J, leaving 6 bases unmatched. CDR3 length: 16 residues. As DNA, the CDR3 is TGTGCCAGCAGCGCTACTAGCGGGGGGTTCTACAATGAGCAGTTCTTC. It codes for CASSATSGGFYNEQFF.

The chain joins TRBV3-1 (or the pseudogene TRBV3-2) to TRBJ1-1, with 9 bases identical to TRBD1. The CDR3 is 14 amino acids. After removal of 4 bases from V and 4 bases from J, the junction contained 4 bases not matched to a gene. Germline loops: CDR1 LGHDT, CDR2 YNNKEL (reference sequence). This CDR3 is CASSPDRGGTEAFF. CDR3 DNA: TGTGCCAGCAGCCCGGACAGGGGCGGCACTGAAGCTTTCTTT.

J is TRBJ2-1 and V is TRBV7-3; possibly TRBD1 for D (5 bases). The CDR3 length is 15 residues. V lost 2 bases to trimming and J lost 0 bases, with 8 bases between them. Germline V gene lookup returns CDR1 SGHTA and CDR2 FQGTGA. The chain's CDR3 is CASSLQQGSYNEQFF. The CDR3 nucleotides are TGTGCCAGCAGCTTACAGCAGGGCTCCTACAATGAGCAGTTCTTC.

Concerning this clone itself: Different DNA sequences within this sample yield the same CDR3. The chain links TRBV12-5 to TRBJ1-2; the D gene is possibly TRBD1 (5 bases). CDR3 length equals 14 residues. V gave up 1 base and J gave up 6 bases, with 12 bases separating them. Germline V gives CDR1 LGHNT, CDR2 FRNRAP. CDR3 sequence reads: CASGLGREGHGYTF. CDR3 nucleotides: TGTGCTAGTGGTTTGGGCAGGGAAGGGCATGGCTACACCTTC.

This chain uses TRBV5-1 with TRBJ2-5; no clear D. CDR1 is SGHRS and CDR2 is YFSETQ in the germline V gene. The CDR3 extends over 14 amino acids. With 0 bases removed from V and 5 bases from J, the gap between germline ends came to 11 bases. In DNA, the CDR3 is TGCGCCAGCAGCTTGGAAGGCGGCGTCGAGACCCAGTACTTC. Protein: CASSLEGGVETQYF.

The V gene is TRBV19, the J gene TRBJ2-5; TRBD1 agrees at 8 bases. Germline V CDR1 and CDR2: LNHDA, SQIVND (reference sequence). The CDR3 contains 14 residues. V lost 5 bases and J lost 2; bases outside the gene matches: 4. Written as DNA, the CDR3 is TGTGCCAGTAGTGAGTACAGGGGGCAAGAGACCCAGTACTTC. It translates to CASSEYRGQETQYF.

This rearrangement joins TRBV5-1 to TRBJ2-2; the match to TRBD2 covers 7 bases. The CDR3 consists of 15 residues. V was clipped by 4 bases and J by 0 bases; unmatched bases: 3. Germline lookup yields CDR1 SGHRS and CDR2 YFSETQ. This CDR3 is CASSPGLPNTGELFF. CDR3 in DNA: TGCGCCAGCAGCCCGGGACTACCGAACACCGGGGAGCTGTTTTTT.

The chain combines TRBV23-1 with TRBJ1-4, with 7 bases that match TRBD1. Being an ORF, TRBV23-1 has a function that is uncertain. The V gene end was trimmed by 7 bases and the J gene end by 6 bases; junction bases not matched to a gene: 17. The CDR3 contains 17 residues. The chain's CDR3 is CASKDRPLYSGDEKLFF. The CDR3 DNA sequence: TGCGCCAGCAAGGACAGGCCACTTTATAGTGGGGATGAAAAACTGTTTTTT.

This clone was seen a single time. This chain links TRBV7-2 with TRBJ2-1, with D unclear. In germline, CDR1 is SGHTA, CDR2 FQGNSA. V dropped 4 bases and J dropped 4 bases, with 17 bases sitting between them. This CDR3 comprises 16 residues. The CDR3 DNA sequence: TGTGCCAGCAGCTCCTATCACGGAGTCGTTTACAATGAGCAGTTCTTC. Translated: CASSSYHGVVYNEQFF.

V gene TRBV7-2 combines with J gene TRBJ2-3; 9 bases align to TRBD1. J gave up 0 bases and V 5 bases, and 12 bases lay outside the gene matches. Germline V gives CDR1 SGHTA, CDR2 FQGNSA. This CDR3 contains 18 residues. The DNA of the CDR3 is TGTGCCAGCAGCCCTAGGGGACAGGGAAGAACTAGCACAGATACGCAGTATTTT. This gives the protein CASSPRGQGRTSTDTQYF.

The chain links TRBV5-1 to TRBJ1-2; TRBD1 is a possible D gene (5 bases). The V end lost 5 bases, the J end lost 2 bases, and 13 bases lay between the germline ends. The CDR3 runs to 14 residues. The germline CDR1 and CDR2 sequences are SGHRS and YFSETQ. Here the CDR3 reads CASRQGTQNYGYTF. The DNA of the CDR3 is TGCGCCAGCAGACAAGGGACTCAAAACTATGGCTACACCTTC.

J is TRBJ2-5 and V is TRBV5-6, with 7 bases matching TRBD2. This CDR3 has 15 residues. The germline gives CDR1 SGHDT, CDR2 YYEEEE. The junction had 6 bases not matched to a gene; V was cut back by 0 bases and J by 4 bases. The CDR3 loop reads CASSLGIWGGETQYF. The CDR3 coding sequence is TGTGCCAGCAGCTTGGGGATCTGGGGGGGAGAGACCCAGTACTTC.

The chain couples TRBV5-6 to TRBJ1-2; tentatively, D is TRBD1 (6 bases). This CDR3 has 14 amino acids. The germline gives CDR1 SGHDT, CDR2 YYEEEE. The V and J ends lost 0 bases and 4 bases respectively, with 10 bases between them. CDR3 in amino acids: CASSLGTEIYGYTF. The CDR3 nucleotides are TGTGCCAGCAGCTTGGGGACAGAAATCTATGGCTACACCTTC.

The chain recombines TRBV7-9 with TRBJ1-2, with unresolved D. Between the trimmed V and J ends, which lost 5 bases and 7 bases, there was a span of 8 bases. The CDR3 consists of 11 residues. The germline CDR1 and CDR2 sequences are SEHNR and FQNEAQ (reference sequence). In DNA form, the CDR3 reads TGTGCCAGCAGCCAAGAGGGTGGCTACACCTTC. Protein: CASSQEGGYTF.

Turning to this clone: Other nucleotide sequences from this sample produce the same CDR3. The chain employs TRBV7-2 and TRBJ1-4, with a possible D match to TRBD1 (5 bases). The CDR3 runs to 15 residues. CDR1 is SGHTA and CDR2 is FQGNSA in the germline V gene. V was clipped by 1 base and J by 5 bases, with 11 bases between them. CDR3 residues: CASSLGGLSNEKLFF. The CDR3 bases are TGTGCCAGCAGCTTAGGGGGACTGTCGAATGAAAAACTGTTTTTT.

The gene calls are TRBV28 and TRBJ2-7, with D unresolved. The CDR3 totals 15 residues. Looked up from germline, CDR1 is MDHEN and CDR2 is SYDVKM. V lost 4 bases and J 3 bases, leaving 16 bases between the germline ends. In DNA form, the CDR3 reads TGTGCCAGCAGTTCATCCCGGGTTACGGGCTACGAGCAGTACTTC. Translating gives CASSSSRVTGYEQYF.

The chain couples TRBV5-8 to TRBJ2-5; 8 positions agree with TRBD1. V was pared by 5 bases and J by 5 bases, with 8 bases of the junction left unmatched. The length of the CDR3 is 14 residues. In germline, CDR1 is SGHTS, CDR2 YDEGEE. The CDR3 here is CASRIPGQAETQYF. In DNA form, the CDR3 reads TGTGCCAGCAGGATACCGGGACAGGCGGAGACCCAGTACTTC.

V is TRBV5-4 and J is TRBJ1-3; 9 bases align to TRBD1. The germline V gene has CDR1 SGHNT and CDR2 YYREEE (reference sequence). CDR3 length equals 15 residues. V was pared by 5 bases and J by 0 bases, with 3 bases of the junction left unmatched. CDR3 in DNA: TGTGCCAGCAGTTCGGGACAGGGCTCTGGAAACACCATATATTTT. Its protein is CASSSGQGSGNTIYF.

In this sample, this clone turned up a few times. The gene calls are TRBV28 and TRBJ1-2; D gene uncertain. The CDR3 consists of 12 residues. With 2 bases removed from V and 8 bases from J, the gap between germline ends came to 9 bases. The germline gives CDR1 MDHEN, CDR2 SYDVKM. CDR3 sequence (DNA): TGTGCCAGCAGTTTACAGGCTGGGGGCTACACCTTC. Protein product: CASSLQAGGYTF.

The chain is built from TRBV28 and TRBJ1-4, with TRBD1 matching 11 bases. Germline V gene data show CDR1 as MDHEN and CDR2 as SYDVKM. This CDR3 comprises 17 residues. V lost 5 bases and J lost 1; bases outside the gene matches: 6. The CDR3 nucleotides are TGTGCCAGCAGTCTCCGGGGGACAGGGGGAACTAATGAAAAACTGTTTTTT. Translating it yields CASSLRGTGGTNEKLFF.

The CDR3 nucleotides read TGTGCCAGCTCACCTCCTGTAGGGGAGGGGAAAAGAACCTACACTGAAGCTTTCTTT. It yields the protein CASSPPVGEGKRTYTEAFF. V and J are TRBV18 and TRBJ1-1, with D perhaps TRBD1 (5 bases). V lost 3 bases to trimming and J lost 3 bases, with 26 bases between them. The CDR3 length is 19 residues. Germline V lookup: CDR1 KGHSH, CDR2 LQKENI.

The CDR3 protein is CASSEAGRQLVLSEKLFF. The CDR3 bases are TGTGCCAGCAGTGAAGCGGGGCGTCAGCTAGTCCTGAGCGAAAAACTGTTTTTT. V and J are TRBV6-1 and TRBJ1-4; perhaps TRBD1 as D (5 bases). In germline, CDR1 is MNHNS, CDR2 SASEGT. The V gene lost 0 bases and the J gene lost 8 bases, with 22 bases spanning the gap. CDR3 length: 18 amino acids.

This clone was observed once. J is TRBJ2-1 and V is TRBV10-2; TRBD2 matches 10 bases. Looked up from germline, CDR1 is WSHSY and CDR2 is SAAADI. This CDR3 has 16 residues. Losses at the gene ends were 8 bases for V and 9 bases for J; bases not matched to a gene: 16. This CDR3 reads CASRVSPSGRRAEQFF. The CDR3 nucleotides read TGCGCCAGCCGGGTTTCGCCTAGCGGGAGAAGGGCTGAGCAGTTCTTC.

With respect to this clone: At one end the junction does not follow the germline gene, possibly because of a read error. The CDR3 sequence: CASSFRQGVLFF. CDR3 in DNA: TGTGCCAGCAGCTTCCGACAGGGGGTGCTGTTTTTT. The V call is TRBV11-2, the J call TRBJ2-2; TRBD1 aligns across 9 bases. CDR1 and CDR2 from the germline V gene are SGHAT and FQNNGV. The CDR3 extends over 12 amino acids.

This rearrangement joins TRBV10-3 to TRBJ2-2, with D perhaps TRBD1 (6 bases). The CDR3 totals 16 residues. V lost 4 bases and J 4 bases, leaving 16 bases between the germline ends. Germline V gene lookup returns CDR1 ENHRY and CDR2 SYGVKD. CDR3 sequence reads: CAISASQGRGTGELFF. In DNA, the CDR3 is TGTGCCATCAGTGCATCACAGGGTCGGGGCACCGGGGAGCTGTTTTTT.

The V gene is TRBV2, the J gene TRBJ2-7; D perhaps matches TRBD1 (5 bases). This CDR3 is built from 13 residues. CDR1 and CDR2 from the germline V gene are SNHLY and FYNNEI. Trimming took 1 base from V and 9 from J, leaving 13 bases between them. CDR3 protein: CASSEEGVRAQYF. The CDR3 bases are TGTGCCAGCAGTGAAGAAGGGGTTCGGGCGCAGTACTTC.

The chain carries TRBV27 and TRBJ2-1, with 10 bases matching TRBD2. Germline CDR1 and CDR2: MNHEY and SMNVEV (reference sequence). This CDR3 spans 16 amino acids. Unmatched junction bases numbered 9, after V lost 3 bases and J lost 7 bases. The chain's CDR3 is CASSFRLAGFGNEQFF. DNA for the CDR3: TGTGCCAGCAGTTTTCGACTAGCGGGTTTTGGGAATGAGCAGTTCTTC.

The V call is TRBV4-1, the J call TRBJ2-1, with a possible D match to TRBD1 (5 bases). The germline V gene encodes CDR1 MGHRA and CDR2 YSYEKL. The length of the CDR3 is 14 residues. With 6 bases removed from V and 11 bases from J, the gap between germline ends came to 20 bases. CDR3 in amino acids: CASSKRERQGKQFF. The CDR3 nucleotides read TGCGCCAGCAGTAAAAGGGAACGGCAGGGCAAGCAGTTCTTC.

The gene calls are TRBV5-1 and TRBJ1-1, with 10 bases lining up with TRBD1. Germline CDR1 reads SGHRS; CDR2 reads YFSETQ. The CDR3 has 16 residues. V shed 5 bases, J shed 5 bases, and the junction held 12 bases outside the gene matches. DNA for the CDR3: TGCGCCAGCAGATTACCCCTGACAGGGGGCGGGACTGAAGCTTTCTTT. Protein sequence: CASRLPLTGGGTEAFF.